Each of the 30 T cell receptor beta chains below was sequenced from the same sample in a study of cytomegalovirus exposure and HLA in healthy donors. PCR amplification relied on 60 Vbeta primers (plus 13 Jbeta primers). The data were produced by immunoSEQ multiplex PCR, yet TCRdb's version contains in-frame clones alone and is incomplete. The data contain tens of thousands of clones, 63% of them singletons. Material: PBMCs. The receptors were gathered from a woman aged 25 to 39 in good health and CMV-seronegative.

This chain uses TRBV25-1 with TRBJ2-5, with D perhaps matching TRBD1 (6 bases). CDR3 length equals 14 residues. Germline V gene lookup returns CDR1 MGHDK and CDR2 SYGVNS. The V and J ends lost 3 bases and 5 bases respectively, with 13 bases between them. CDR3 residues: CASSEGAAGETQYF. The CDR3 nucleotides read TGTGCCAGCAGTGAGGGGGCGGCTGGGGAGACCCAGTACTTC. Together with reference TRBV25-1 and TRBJ2-5, the CDR3 gives the full variable domain: EADIYQTPRYLVIGTGKKITLECSQTMGHDKMYWYQQDPGMELHLIHYSYGVNSTEKGDLSSESTVSRIRTEHFPLTLESARPSHTSQYLCASSEGAAGETQYFGPGTRLLVL.

This chain uses TRBV28 with TRBJ2-5; D may be TRBD2 (5 bases). The J call is doubtful: the DNA matches TRBJ2-7 better. The CDR3 is 14 residues long. Germline CDR1 reads MDHEN; CDR2 reads SYDVKM. CDR3 in DNA: TGTGCCAGTACTGGACCGGACTTTCCCTACGAGCAGTACTTC. Residues: CASTGPDFPYEQYF.

In its sample, this clone was seen a few times. Here the CDR3 DNA reads TGCGCCAGCAGCCAAGAGTTCGGGTCGGAGAACACTGAAGCTTTCTTT. This codes for CASSQEFGSENTEAFF. This chain connects TRBV4-3 to TRBJ1-1; D gene ambiguous. The V end was cut by 0 bases, the J end by 1 base, with 12 bases between. The CDR3 spans 16 residues. The germline CDR1 and CDR2 sequences are LGHNA and YSLEER.

This clone turned up a few times. The chain uses TRBV6-5 and TRBJ1-2; TRBD1 is a possible D gene (5 bases). This CDR3 spans 14 amino acids. V was clipped by 2 bases and J by 4 bases, with 11 bases between them. Germline V lookup: CDR1 MNHEY, CDR2 SVGAGI. CDR3 coding DNA: TGTGCCAGCAGTTACGCCCAGGGAGGCTATGGCTACACCTTC. It is translated as CASSYAQGGYGYTF.

The chain combines TRBV9 with TRBJ2-5; D is undetermined. There are 15 residues in the CDR3. Germline CDR1 is SGDLS and CDR2 is YYNGEE. The V gene lost 4 bases and the J gene lost 3 bases, with 16 bases spanning the gap. CDR3 nucleotides: TGTGCCAGCAGCCCCCACTGGCGACAAGAAGAGACCCAGTACTTC. Translation gives CASSPHWRQEETQYF.

This clone appeared a few times. The rearrangement joins TRBV5-1 to TRBJ2-7, with 7 bases fitting TRBD1. V lost 5 bases to trimming and J lost 6 bases; unmatched junction nucleotides: 11. This CDR3 comprises 14 residues. Germline CDR1 is SGHRS and CDR2 is YFSETQ. CDR3 loop: CASSMDRSGGEQYF. CDR3 in DNA: TGCGCCAGCAGTATGGACAGGTCAGGCGGCGAGCAGTACTTC.

V and J are TRBV27 and TRBJ2-2, with a weak D call TRBD2 (6 bases). The CDR3 is made up of 16 amino acids. The V end lost 5 bases, the J end lost 0 bases, and 13 bases lay between the germline ends. Germline CDR1 reads MNHEY; CDR2 reads SMNVEV (reference sequence). The CDR3 reads CASSAPGTANTGELFF. CDR3 in DNA: TGTGCCAGCAGTGCGCCCGGGACTGCGAACACCGGGGAGCTGTTTTTT.

The chain employs TRBV5-1 and TRBJ2-7; 8 bases are a match to TRBD1. The CDR3 covers 14 residues. From germline, CDR1 is SGHRS and CDR2 YFSETQ. V was pared by 4 bases and J by 3 bases, with 6 bases of the junction left unmatched. The CDR3 sequence is CASSEDRVIYEQYF. CDR3 nucleotide sequence: TGCGCCAGCAGCGAGGACAGGGTAATCTACGAGCAGTACTTC.

The CDR3: CASSTGTGGSYEQYF. The CDR3 DNA sequence: TGTGCCAGCAGCACCGGGACAGGGGGCTCCTACGAGCAGTACTTC. This rearrangement joins TRBV11-2 to TRBJ2-7, with TRBD1 identical over 11 bases. J lost 0 bases, V lost 5 bases, and 3 bases had no gene match. The V gene's germline CDR1 is SGHAT and CDR2 FQNNGV. The CDR3 covers 15 residues.

The sample holds one count of this clone. The chain has TRBV7-9 and TRBJ2-2, with D uncertain. The CDR3 is 15 residues long. CDR1 is SEHNR and CDR2 is FQNEAQ in the germline V gene (reference sequence). The ends were cut back, 5 bases at V and 0 bases at J, with 10 bases in the middle. DNA for the CDR3: TGTGCCAGCAGCAGCCCGCGGACGAACACCGGGGAGCTGTTTTTT. Translation: CASSSPRTNTGELFF.

This sequence joins TRBV10-3 and TRBJ2-7; 8 bases agree with TRBD2. V lost 3 bases to trimming and J lost 0 bases; unmatched junction nucleotides: 16. This CDR3 region has 19 residues. The germline V gene encodes CDR1 ENHRY and CDR2 SYGVKD. The CDR3 sequence is CAISDILIGRALSSYEQYF. The DNA for the CDR3 is TGTGCCATCAGTGACATCCTTATCGGGAGGGCCCTAAGCTCCTACGAGCAGTACTTC.

The chain carries TRBV5-1 and TRBJ2-1, with D tentatively TRBD2 (6 bases). The germline V gene encodes CDR1 SGHRS and CDR2 YFSETQ. The CDR3 has 15 residues. The V end lost 0 bases, the J end lost 4 bases, and 11 bases lay between the germline ends. In DNA, the CDR3 is TGCGCCAGCAGCTTGGTGGGGGGAGTTTACAATGAGCAGTTCTTC. It specifies CASSLVGGVYNEQFF.

The V and J genes are TRBV2 and TRBJ2-1, with 9 nucleotides matching TRBD2. Germline CDR1 SNHLY, CDR2 FYNNEI. CDR3 length: 12 residues. Trimming cost V 3 bases and J 13 bases; bases outside gene matches: 4. CDR3 protein: CASSEAGTSQFF. CDR3 in DNA: TGTGCCAGCAGTGAGGCCGGGACTAGCCAGTTCTTC.

This clone has a handful of counts. V is TRBV5-1 and J is TRBJ2-1; TRBD2 agrees at 12 bases. This CDR3 comprises 16 residues. Per germline, CDR1 SGHRS and CDR2 YFSETQ. V shed 1 base, J shed 5 bases, and the junction held 4 bases outside the gene matches. The CDR3 DNA reads TGCGCCAGCAGCTTGAATCTAGCGGGGGGGAACAATGAGCAGTTCTTC. Translating gives CASSLNLAGGNNEQFF.

This clone was counted a few times. The V gene is TRBV5-1, the J gene TRBJ2-5, with 11 bases aligning to TRBD2. V trimming: 0 bases; J trimming: 4 bases; junction bases outside the gene matches: 5. This CDR3 comprises 16 residues. Looked up from germline, CDR1 is SGHRS and CDR2 is YFSETQ. The CDR3 sequence: CASSLAASGGLETQYF. The CDR3 DNA reads TGCGCCAGCAGCTTGGCAGCTAGCGGGGGGTTAGAGACCCAGTACTTC.

The rearrangement joins TRBV11-2 to TRBJ2-1; 9 positions agree with TRBD1. This CDR3 has 12 residues. V gave up 5 bases and J gave up 8 bases; unmatched junction bases: 1. Germline lookup yields CDR1 SGHAT and CDR2 FQNNGV. The CDR3 protein is CASSHRGHEQFF. CDR3 coding DNA: TGTGCCAGCAGCCACAGGGGGCATGAGCAGTTCTTC.

The V and J genes are TRBV19 and TRBJ2-1; the match to TRBD2 covers 11 bases. The junction had 5 bases not matched to a gene; V was cut back by 1 base and J by 3 bases. Germline values: CDR1 LNHDA, CDR2 SQIVND (reference sequence). This CDR3 spans 17 amino acids. Here the CDR3 reads CASSIVPSGRIYNEQFF. The CDR3 DNA reads TGTGCCAGTAGTATAGTGCCTAGCGGGAGGATCTACAATGAGCAGTTCTTC.

A remark on this clone: The sample carries other DNA sequences with the same CDR3. The chain is built from TRBV6-5 and TRBJ1-1, with D perhaps matching TRBD1 (6 bases). V dropped 0 bases and J dropped 8 bases, with 10 bases sitting between them. Germline-derived CDR1 and CDR2 are MNHEY and SVGAGI. CDR3 size: 13 residues. CDR3 protein: CASSYSTGTEAFF. The CDR3 nucleotides read TGTGCCAGCAGTTACTCAACAGGGACCGAAGCTTTCTTT.

V is TRBV7-6 and J is TRBJ1-1, with no clear D. V shed 5 bases and J shed 0 bases, with 4 bases lying between them. CDR1 and CDR2 from the germline V gene are SGHVS and FNYEAQ. The CDR3 runs to 12 residues. Written as DNA, the CDR3 is TGTGCCAGCAGCCGGGTGAACACTGAAGCTTTCTTT. It translates to CASSRVNTEAFF.

The V and J genes are TRBV28 and TRBJ1-3, with 8 positions matching TRBD1. The germline V gene has CDR1 MDHEN and CDR2 SYDVKM. V was clipped by 5 bases and J by 5 bases; unmatched bases: 8. This CDR3 is 15 amino acids long. Written as DNA, the CDR3 is TGTGCCAGCAGTCCCGGAGGACAGGGAAGAAACACCATATATTTT. Encoded protein: CASSPGGQGRNTIYF.

This clone was detected a few times. This rearrangement joins TRBV7-8 to TRBJ1-2; 8 bases are shared with TRBD1. The CDR3 runs to 13 residues. Germline V gene data show CDR1 as SGHVS and CDR2 as FQNEAQ. With V trimmed by 5 bases and J by 4 bases, 3 bases remained unmatched. CDR3 protein: CASSPTGVYGYTF. The CDR3 region has the DNA TGTGCCAGCAGCCCGACAGGGGTCTATGGCTACACCTTC.

The rearrangement links TRBV5-6 to TRBJ2-3, with 11 bases lining up with TRBD2. Looked up from germline, CDR1 is SGHDT and CDR2 is YYEEEE. CDR3 length: 15 amino acids. V trimming: 4 bases; J trimming: 2 bases; junction bases outside the gene matches: 3. The CDR3: CASSDSGRDTDTQYF. For the CDR3, the DNA is TGTGCCAGCAGCGATAGCGGGAGGGACACAGATACGCAGTATTTT.

This chain uses TRBV6-8 with TRBJ1-1; D is undetermined. The CDR3 sequence is 14 residues long. V gave up 5 bases and J gave up 5 bases, with 15 bases separating them. Looked up from germline, CDR1 is MNHGY and CDR2 is SAAAGT. The CDR3 spells CASSNGRKNTEAFF. The CDR3 DNA is TGTGCCAGCAGTAACGGGAGAAAGAATACTGAAGCTTTCTTT.

The chain has TRBV9 and TRBJ1-5; D gene ambiguous. There are 15 residues in the CDR3. Germline V lookup: CDR1 SGDLS, CDR2 YYNGEE. V shed 0 bases and J shed 3 bases, with 10 bases lying between them. CDR3 loop: CASSVGDNLNQPQHF. CDR3 nucleotide sequence: TGTGCCAGCAGCGTAGGAGACAACCTCAATCAGCCCCAGCATTTT. Full variable domain (rest looked up from reference TRBV9 and TRBJ1-5): DSGVTQTPKHLITATGQRVTLRCSPRSGDLSVYWYQQSLDQGLQFLIQYYNGEERAKGNILERFSAQQFPDLHSELNLSSLELGDSALYFCASSVGDNLNQPQHFGDGTRLSIL.

This sequence joins TRBV15 and TRBJ2-2; D remains ambiguous. The CDR3 loop spans 14 amino acids. Germline loops: CDR1 LNHNV, CDR2 YYDKDF (reference sequence). Trimming cost V 0 bases and J 5 bases, with 7 bases left between them. CDR3: CATSRDQETGELFF. The CDR3 DNA sequence: TGTGCCACCAGCAGAGACCAGGAAACCGGGGAGCTGTTTTTT.

The rearrangement joins TRBV7-2 to TRBJ2-3; TRBD2 is a possible D gene (6 bases). Germline V gene sequence: CDR1 SGHTA, CDR2 FQGNSA. The CDR3 spans 17 residues. Trimming left V 5 bases short and J 3 bases short, with 21 bases between. The CDR3 is CASSTRDSLRGTDTQYF. The CDR3, as DNA: TGTGCCAGCAGCACGCGGGACTCACTACGGGGGACAGATACGCAGTATTTT.

This clone was seen a handful of times. The CDR3 is CASSLYGGMTDTQYF. In nucleotides, the CDR3 is TGTGCCAGCAGCTTATATGGCGGGATGACAGATACGCAGTATTTT. The chain recombines TRBV7-3 with TRBJ2-3; D is perhaps TRBD2 (6 bases). The germline V gene has CDR1 SGHTA and CDR2 FQGTGA. CDR3 size: 15 residues. Deletions cut 2 bases from V and 3 bases from J, with 12 bases between.

The chain employs TRBV10-3 and TRBJ2-3; TRBD2 matches 14 bases. V dropped 4 bases and J dropped 5; count of bases not matched to a gene: 8. Germline-derived CDR1 and CDR2 are ENHRY and SYGVKD. This CDR3 contains 17 residues. CDR3 loop: CAISARTSGGTGDTQYF. The CDR3 DNA is TGTGCCATCAGTGCTAGGACTAGCGGGGGGACTGGAGATACGCAGTATTTT.

The chain has TRBV19 and TRBJ2-6; TRBD2 matches 7 bases. Germline V lookup: CDR1 LNHDA, CDR2 SQIVND (reference sequence). The V gene end was trimmed by 3 bases and the J gene end by 4 bases; junction bases not matched to a gene: 6. This CDR3 has 16 amino acids. CDR3 loop: CASSIGGGPGANVLTF. The CDR3 nucleotides read TGTGCCAGTAGTATCGGCGGGGGACCCGGGGCCAACGTCCTGACTTTC.

This clone appeared once. The chain recombines TRBV5-4 with TRBJ2-6; TRBD1 is a possible D gene (5 bases). The germline V and J ends were trimmed by 0 bases and 2 bases, with 6 bases remaining between them. The CDR3 covers 15 residues. Looked up from germline, CDR1 is SGHNT and CDR2 is YYREEE (reference sequence). DNA for the CDR3: TGTGCCAGCAGCTTGGGGGGCGCTGGGGCCAACGTCCTGACTTTC. It translates to CASSLGGAGANVLTF.